The 9 T cell receptor beta chains presented below share a single source sample, sequenced in a study of spatial heterogeneity in lung cancer. The study's findings and limits: The study found that expanded intratumoral alpha and beta TCR counts tracked tumor mutation counts.

The sample's time point: sample taken at primary tumor resection. MiXCR was run by TCRdb on the 5' RACE reads, yielding one entry per CDR3 protein. Of around 100,000 distinct CDR3 sequences detected, under 4.5% appear once; the ten largest clones hold about 20%. Their antigens are not known. The material was lung tumor tissue, obtained at surgery. The receptors stem from a male donor with early-stage non-small cell lung cancer.

Ten or more counts support this clonotype. This chain uses TRBV4-2 with TRBJ2-3, with a tentative D call TRBD2 (5 bases). Germline lookup yields CDR1 LGHNA and CDR2 YNFKEQ. V dropped 1 base and J dropped 6 bases, with 11 bases sitting between them. The CDR3 covers 14 residues. Written as DNA, the CDR3 is TGTGCCAGCAGCCAAGGATCACCGGGGGATACGCAGTATTTT. This encodes CASSQGSPGDTQYF.

This clonotype was detected only a few times. CDR3 bases: TGCAGTGCTAGGGTATCAGGTCTTAACTATGGCTACACCTTC. This translates into CSARVSGLNYGYTF. The V call is TRBV20-1, the J call TRBJ1-2; D call uncertain. The CDR3 totals 14 residues. From germline, CDR1 is DFQATT and CDR2 SNEGSKA (reference sequence). With 3 bases removed from V and 1 base from J, the gap between germline ends came to 12 bases.

This clonotype was recorded at least ten times. The genes are TRBV4-1 and TRBJ1-2; 7 bases line up with TRBD1. V trimming: 3 bases; J trimming: 8 bases; junction bases outside the gene matches: 6. Germline V gene data show CDR1 as MGHRA and CDR2 as YSYEKL. There are 13 residues in the CDR3. The CDR3 coding sequence is TGCGCCAGCAGCCATACAGGGGCGACAGGCTACACCTTC. This translates into CASSHTGATGYTF.

This clonotype was picked up a small number of times. The V gene is TRBV20-1, the J gene TRBJ2-3, with no clear D. Germline V gives CDR1 DFQATT, CDR2 SNEGSKA (reference sequence). The CDR3 loop spans 15 amino acids. V lost 0 bases to trimming and J lost 1 base, with 11 bases between them. The CDR3 spells CSARDLNSGTDTQYF. The CDR3 DNA reads TGCAGTGCTAGAGATCTTAACTCAGGCACAGATACGCAGTATTTT.

With regard to this clonotype: With a much larger clone just one base away, this may be a read error. The conserved closing phenylalanine or tryptophan is absent in this CDR3, likely reflecting a read error. This chain links TRBV5-5 with TRBJ1-1, with D unresolved. The germline V gene has CDR1 SGHKS and CDR2 YYEKEE (reference sequence). This CDR3 contains 13 residues. The ends were cut back, 0 bases at V and 6 bases at J, with 9 bases in the middle. CDR3 bases: TGTGCCAGCAGCTTGGCGCGTATCTCTGAAGCTTTCTTA. It specifies CASSLARISEAFL.

This clonotype was detected ten times or more. The chain uses TRBV10-3 and TRBJ1-1; tentative D call: TRBD1 (5 bases). The CDR3 length is 14 residues. Trimming removed 10 bases at V and 6 bases at J, with 21 bases between. CDR1 is ENHRY and CDR2 is SYGVKD in the germline V gene. The CDR3 loop is CATTRNQGFAEAFF. Here the CDR3 DNA reads TGTGCCACCACTCGAAATCAGGGTTTTGCTGAAGCTTTCTTT.

There are many counts of this clonotype. CDR3 DNA sequence: TGTGCCAGCATGCAGCGAGAGACCCAGTACTTC. It codes for CASMQRETQYF. The chain joins TRBV12-3 or TRBV12-4 to TRBJ2-5; D gene ambiguous. The CDR3 sequence is 11 residues long. Trimming removed 7 bases from V and 4 bases from J, with 7 bases in between.

This clonotype was observed many times. The chain combines TRBV12-3 or TRBV12-4 with TRBJ2-7; D gene ambiguous. The CDR3 runs to 14 residues. Trimming cost V 3 bases and J 0 bases, with 9 bases left between them. CDR3 nucleotides: TGTGCCAGCAGTTTTGGGGTTTCCTCCTACGAGCAGTACTTC. Amino acids: CASSFGVSSYEQYF.

This clonotype has ten or more counts. The chain carries TRBV20-1 and TRBJ2-6; D is uncertain. V was cut by 5 bases and J by 4 bases, with 9 bases left in between. The CDR3 covers 13 residues. Looked up from germline, CDR1 is DFQATT and CDR2 is SNEGSKA (reference sequence). CDR3 sequence reads: CSACPPGANVLTF. Here the CDR3 DNA reads TGCAGTGCTTGCCCCCCCGGGGCCAACGTCCTGACTTTC.